One sample yielded the 9 T cell receptor beta chains listed below, sequenced in a study of blood T cells in healthy people across ages. Sample-barcoded 5' priming and a J-beta primer mix drove a second PCR of 7 to 11 cycles. Using its own MiXCR run on the 5' RACE reads, TCRdb lists one record per CDR3 protein. The top ten clones hold over 2% of a sample with about 1.8 million distinct CDR3 sequences, 49% of them seen once. Sequencing was done on a sample of blood. These receptors originate from a woman aged 40-49 years in good health.

This clonotype showed up many times. The CDR3 DNA is TGCAGCGCTGGGACTTTCTACGAGCAGTACTTC. Translating gives CSAGTFYEQYF. This chain uses TRBV29-1 with TRBJ2-7; TRBD2 is a possible D gene (6 bases). This CDR3 is built from 11 residues. Germline V lookup: CDR1 SQVTM, CDR2 ANQGSEA. The V end was cut by 7 bases, the J end by 3 bases, with 10 bases between.

The table lists this clonotype with a few counts. This chain joins TRBV7-2 and TRBJ2-3; unclear D gene. This CDR3 contains 13 residues. Trimming left V 3 bases short and J 2 bases short, with 6 bases between. The germline gives CDR1 SGHTA, CDR2 FQGNSA. The DNA of the CDR3 is TGTGCCAGCAGCTTGATCTACACAGATACGCAGTATTTT. Encoded protein: CASSLIYTDTQYF. The whole variable domain, remainder taken from reference TRBV7-2 and TRBJ2-3, is GAGVSQSPSNKVTEKGKDVELRCDPISGHTALYWYRQSLGQGLEFLIYFQGNSAPDKSGLPSDRFSAERTGGSVSTLTIQRTQQEDSAVYLCASSLIYTDTQYFGPGTRLTVL.

This clonotype is a singleton in its sample. V is TRBV5-1 and J is TRBJ2-1; the match to TRBD1 covers 9 bases. The CDR3 runs to 17 residues. Germline CDR1 is SGHRS and CDR2 is YFSETQ. Trimming at V came to 7 bases and at J to 4 bases, leaving 15 bases not matched to a gene. CDR3: CASDWDRDRVSYNEQFF. CDR3 sequence (DNA): TGCGCCAGCGACTGGGACCGGGACAGGGTATCTTACAATGAGCAGTTCTTC.

The chain uses TRBV6-5 and TRBJ1-1, with 12 bases that match TRBD1. Germline V gives CDR1 MNHEY, CDR2 SVGAGI. The CDR3 spans 18 residues. The trim removed 2 bases at V and 0 bases at J, leaving 7 bases unmatched. Here the CDR3 reads CASSYRSGTGGLNTEAFF. CDR3 bases: TGTGCCAGCAGTTACCGCTCCGGGACAGGGGGCTTGAACACTGAAGCTTTCTTT.

The sample holds many counts of this clonotype. The DNA of the CDR3 is TGTGCCAGCAGCGGTAGACAGGGTCAAGAGACCCAGTACTTC. Translated: CASSGRQGQETQYF. The J gene is TRBJ2-5, the V gene TRBV7-2; TRBD1 aligns across 7 bases. Per germline, CDR1 SGHTA and CDR2 FQGNSA. The CDR3 covers 14 residues. V dropped 5 bases and J dropped 2; count of bases not matched to a gene: 5.

This clonotype has a handful of counts. The chain links TRBV20-1 to TRBJ1-2; weak D call: TRBD1 (5 bases). With 0 bases removed from V and 4 bases from J, the gap between germline ends came to 18 bases. The CDR3 runs to 16 residues. The germline gives CDR1 DFQATT, CDR2 SNEGSKA (reference sequence). CDR3 protein: CSARDGRGAILYGYTF. CDR3 DNA sequence: TGCAGTGCTAGAGATGGAAGGGGCGCAATCCTCTATGGCTACACCTTC.

This clonotype has a handful of counts. The chain has TRBV20-1 and TRBJ2-7, with 7 bases that match TRBD1. V lost 3 bases and J lost 0; bases outside the gene matches: 8. The CDR3 has 15 residues. Germline V CDR1 and CDR2: DFQATT, SNEGSKA (reference sequence). The CDR3 spells CSASGAQGSSYEQYF. CDR3 in DNA: TGCAGTGCTAGCGGAGCACAGGGGAGCTCCTACGAGCAGTACTTC.

This chain uses TRBV4-2 with TRBJ2-3; 7 bases are shared with TRBD2. The germline V gene encodes CDR1 LGHNA and CDR2 YNFKEQ. This CDR3 comprises 15 residues. V trimming: 4 bases; J trimming: 3 bases; junction bases outside the gene matches: 7. This CDR3 reads CASSPFLAETDTQYF. The CDR3 DNA is TGTGCCAGCAGCCCCTTCCTAGCGGAGACAGATACGCAGTATTTT.

This clonotype was seen a few times. The chain joins TRBV6-2 or TRBV6-3 to TRBJ2-1; D perhaps matches TRBD1 (5 bases). The CDR3 totals 17 residues. The germline V and J ends were trimmed by 4 bases and 5 bases, with 21 bases remaining between them. Germline V lookup: CDR1 MNHEY, CDR2 SVGEGT. The CDR3 region is CASSFNPSTDVDNEQFF. The CDR3 coding sequence is TGTGCCAGCAGTTTCAACCCCTCGACAGACGTTGACAATGAGCAGTTCTTC.